The 2 T cell receptor beta chains listed next were all sequenced from one sample in a study of STAT5B mutations in CD4+ large granular lymphocyte leukemia. Data came from immunoSEQ multiplex PCR; TCRdb stores just in-frame clones and leaves some out. The table shows about 36,000 clones, with about four fifths occurring only once. The sample consisted of CD4+ T cells from blood buffy coats. These receptors all stem from a human donor in good health.

The chain joins TRBV14 to TRBJ1-5; no firm D call. The CDR3 runs 12 residues. The V end was cut by 4 bases, the J end by 9 bases, with 10 bases between. Germline loops: CDR1 SGHDN, CDR2 FVKESK. The CDR3 protein is CASSRELGPQHF. In DNA, the CDR3 is TGTGCCAGCAGCCGAGAGCTTGGGCCCCAGCATTTT. Filled out from reference TRBV14 and TRBJ1-5, the complete variable domain reads EAGVTQFPSHSVIEKGQTVTLRCDPISGHDNLYWYRRVMGKEIKFLLHFVKESKQDESGMPNNRFLAERTGGTYSTLKVQPAELEDSGVYFCASSRELGPQHFGDGTRLSIL.

The rearrangement uses TRBV6-5 and TRBJ2-7; 9 bases map to TRBD1. With V trimmed by 6 bases and J by 3 bases, 3 bases remained unmatched. The V gene's germline CDR1 is MNHEY and CDR2 SVGAGI. This CDR3 is built from 13 residues. The CDR3 nucleotides are TGTGCCAGCAGACCGGGACAGGGCTACGAGCAGTACTTC. Residues: CASRPGQGYEQYF.